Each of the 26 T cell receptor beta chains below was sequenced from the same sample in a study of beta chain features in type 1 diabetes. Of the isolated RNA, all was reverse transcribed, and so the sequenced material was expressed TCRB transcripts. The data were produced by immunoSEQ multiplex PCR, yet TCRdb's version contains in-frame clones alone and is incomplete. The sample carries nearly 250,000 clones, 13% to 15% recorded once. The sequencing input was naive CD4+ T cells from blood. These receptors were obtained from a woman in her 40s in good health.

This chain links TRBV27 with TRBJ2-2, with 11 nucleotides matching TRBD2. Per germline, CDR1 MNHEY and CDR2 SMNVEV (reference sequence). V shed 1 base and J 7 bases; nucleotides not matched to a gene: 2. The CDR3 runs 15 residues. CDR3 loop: CASSLLAGGIGELFF. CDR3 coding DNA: TGTGCCAGCAGTTTATTAGCGGGGGGGATCGGGGAGCTGTTTTTT.

In nucleotides, the CDR3 is TGCGCCAGCAGCTTGGTTCTGGGGGCGCCTGACACTGAAGCTTTCTTT. Its translation: CASSLVLGAPDTEAFF. This chain links TRBV5-1 with TRBJ1-1; D perhaps matches TRBD1 (6 bases). V lost 0 bases and J lost 3, with 15 bases in between. From germline, CDR1 is SGHRS and CDR2 YFSETQ. The CDR3 consists of 16 residues. Complete variable domain (other parts from reference TRBV5-1 and TRBJ1-1): KAGVTQTPRYLIKTRGQQVTLSCSPISGHRSVSWYQQTPGQGLQFLFEYFSETQRNKGNFPGRFSGRQFSNSRSEMNVSTLELGDSALYLCASSLVLGAPDTEAFFGQGTRLTVV.

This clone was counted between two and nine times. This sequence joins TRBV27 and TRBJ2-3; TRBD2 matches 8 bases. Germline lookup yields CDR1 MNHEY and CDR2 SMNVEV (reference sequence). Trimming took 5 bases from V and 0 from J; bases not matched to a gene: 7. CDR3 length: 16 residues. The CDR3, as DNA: TGTGCCAGCAGTCCCCGAGGACTAGCAAGCACAGATACGCAGTATTTT. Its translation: CASSPRGLASTDTQYF.

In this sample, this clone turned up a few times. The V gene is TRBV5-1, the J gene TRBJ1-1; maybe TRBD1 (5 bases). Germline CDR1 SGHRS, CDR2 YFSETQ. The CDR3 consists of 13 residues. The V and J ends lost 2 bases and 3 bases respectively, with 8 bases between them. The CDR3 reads CASSFQGDTEAFF. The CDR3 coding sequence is TGCGCCAGCAGCTTTCAGGGTGACACTGAAGCTTTCTTT.

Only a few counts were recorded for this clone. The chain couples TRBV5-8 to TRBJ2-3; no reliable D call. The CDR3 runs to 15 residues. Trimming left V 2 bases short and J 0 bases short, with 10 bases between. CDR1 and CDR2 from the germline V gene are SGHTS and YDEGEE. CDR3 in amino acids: CASSFPDSSTDTQYF. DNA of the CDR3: TGTGCCAGCAGCTTCCCAGATTCTAGCACAGATACGCAGTATTTT.

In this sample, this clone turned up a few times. The CDR3 DNA reads as TGCGCCAGCAGCTTGGAGGCGGTCTATAATTCACCCCTCCACTTT. It yields the protein CASSLEAVYNSPLHF. This chain links TRBV5-1 with TRBJ1-6; no definite D call. The germline V and J ends were trimmed by 0 bases and 3 bases, with 7 bases remaining between them. CDR3 length: 15 amino acids. From germline, CDR1 is SGHRS and CDR2 YFSETQ.

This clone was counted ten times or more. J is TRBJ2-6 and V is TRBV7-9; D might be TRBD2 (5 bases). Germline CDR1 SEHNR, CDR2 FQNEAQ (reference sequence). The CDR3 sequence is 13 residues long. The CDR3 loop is CAWRTSGANVLTF. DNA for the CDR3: TGTGCTTGGAGGACCTCTGGGGCCAACGTCCTGACTTTC.

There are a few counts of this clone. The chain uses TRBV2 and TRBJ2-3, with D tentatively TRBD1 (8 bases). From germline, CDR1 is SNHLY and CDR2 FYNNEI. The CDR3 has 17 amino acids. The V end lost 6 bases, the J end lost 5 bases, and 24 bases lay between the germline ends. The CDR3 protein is CASSDPPGGGGKDTQYF. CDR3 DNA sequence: TGTGCCAGCAGCGACCCGCCAGGGGGCGGGGGTAAAGATACGCAGTATTTT.

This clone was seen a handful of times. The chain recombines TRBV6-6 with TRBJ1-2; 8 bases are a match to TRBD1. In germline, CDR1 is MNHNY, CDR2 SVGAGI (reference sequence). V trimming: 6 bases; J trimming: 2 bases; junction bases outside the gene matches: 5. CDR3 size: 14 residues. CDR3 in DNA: TGTGCCAGCAGGAGACAGGGGCAAAACTATGGCTACACCTTC. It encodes CASRRQGQNYGYTF.

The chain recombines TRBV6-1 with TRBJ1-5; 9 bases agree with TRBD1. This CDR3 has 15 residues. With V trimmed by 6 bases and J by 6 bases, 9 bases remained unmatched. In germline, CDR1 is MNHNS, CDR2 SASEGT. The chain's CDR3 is CASSPTGGIAQPQHF. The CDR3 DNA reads TGTGCCAGCAGCCCGACAGGGGGGATTGCTCAGCCCCAGCATTTT.

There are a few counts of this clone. This CDR3 is CASSLEDTDTQYF. The DNA for the CDR3 is TGCGCCAGCAGTCTGGAGGACACAGATACGCAGTATTTT. The V call is TRBV4-1, the J call TRBJ2-3; D may be TRBD2 (5 bases). This CDR3 contains 13 residues. V lost 6 bases and J lost 2, with 9 bases in between. Germline V gene sequence: CDR1 MGHRA, CDR2 YSYEKL.

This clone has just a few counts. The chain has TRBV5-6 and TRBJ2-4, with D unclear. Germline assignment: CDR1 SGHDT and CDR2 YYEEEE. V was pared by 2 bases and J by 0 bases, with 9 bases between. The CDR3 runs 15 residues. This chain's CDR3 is CASSFTALAKNIQYF. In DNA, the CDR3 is TGTGCCAGCAGCTTTACAGCCTTAGCCAAAAACATTCAGTACTTC.

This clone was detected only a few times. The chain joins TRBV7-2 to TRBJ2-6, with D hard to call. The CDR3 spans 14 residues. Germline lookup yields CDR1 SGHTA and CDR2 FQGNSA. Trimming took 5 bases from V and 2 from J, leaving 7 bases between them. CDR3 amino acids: CASSRDPGANVLTF. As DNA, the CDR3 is TGTGCCAGCAGCCGCGATCCTGGGGCCAACGTCCTGACTTTC. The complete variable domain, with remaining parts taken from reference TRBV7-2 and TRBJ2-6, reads GAGVSQSPSNKVTEKGKDVELRCDPISGHTALYWYRQSLGQGLEFLIYFQGNSAPDKSGLPSDRFSAERTGGSVSTLTIQRTQQEDSAVYLCASSRDPGANVLTFGAGSRLTVL.

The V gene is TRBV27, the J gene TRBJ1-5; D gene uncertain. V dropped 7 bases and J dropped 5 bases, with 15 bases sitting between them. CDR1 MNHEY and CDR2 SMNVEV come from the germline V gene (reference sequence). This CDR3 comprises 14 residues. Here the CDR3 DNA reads TGTGCCAGCATGGCCTTCGGGAGGGATCAGCCCCAGCATTTT. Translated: CASMAFGRDQPQHF.

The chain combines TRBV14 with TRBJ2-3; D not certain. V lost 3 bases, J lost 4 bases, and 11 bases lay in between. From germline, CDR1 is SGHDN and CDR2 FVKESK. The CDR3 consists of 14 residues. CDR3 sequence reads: CASSQDFGPDTQYF. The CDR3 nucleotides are TGTGCCAGCAGCCAGGATTTTGGGCCAGATACGCAGTATTTT.

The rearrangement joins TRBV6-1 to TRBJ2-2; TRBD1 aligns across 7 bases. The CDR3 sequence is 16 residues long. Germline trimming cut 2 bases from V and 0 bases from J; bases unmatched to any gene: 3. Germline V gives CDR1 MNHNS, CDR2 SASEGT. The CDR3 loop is CASSERDSPNTGELFF. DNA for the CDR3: TGTGCCAGCAGTGAAAGGGACAGCCCGAACACCGGGGAGCTGTTTTTT.

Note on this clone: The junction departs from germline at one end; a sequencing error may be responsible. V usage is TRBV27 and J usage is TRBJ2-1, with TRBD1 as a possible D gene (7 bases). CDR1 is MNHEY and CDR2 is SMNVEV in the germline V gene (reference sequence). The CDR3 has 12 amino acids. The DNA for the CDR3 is TGTGCCAGCAGTCTCCCGGACAGGAGGGAGATCTTC. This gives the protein CASSLPDRREIF.

The CDR3 nucleotides read TGCGCCAGCAGCCAAGATTCCTGGTCGCGGGAGACCCAGTACTTC. Amino acid sequence: CASSQDSWSRETQYF. V gene TRBV4-3 combines with J gene TRBJ2-5; the D is unclear. Trimming left V 0 bases short and J 5 bases short, with 13 bases between. CDR1 is LGHNA and CDR2 is YSLEER in the germline V gene. The CDR3 length is 15 residues.

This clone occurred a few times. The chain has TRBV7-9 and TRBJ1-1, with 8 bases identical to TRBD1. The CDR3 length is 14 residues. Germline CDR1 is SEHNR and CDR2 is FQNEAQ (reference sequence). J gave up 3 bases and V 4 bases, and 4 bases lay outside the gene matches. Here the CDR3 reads CASSSGQVYTEAFF. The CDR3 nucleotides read TGTGCCAGCAGCTCGGGACAGGTGTACACTGAAGCTTTCTTT.

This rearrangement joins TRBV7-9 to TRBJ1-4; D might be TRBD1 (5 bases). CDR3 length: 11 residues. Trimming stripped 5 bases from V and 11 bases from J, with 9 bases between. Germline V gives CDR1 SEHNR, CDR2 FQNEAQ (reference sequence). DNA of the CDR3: TGTGCCAGCAGCCTCGGGGGGAAACTGTTTTTT. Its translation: CASSLGGKLFF.

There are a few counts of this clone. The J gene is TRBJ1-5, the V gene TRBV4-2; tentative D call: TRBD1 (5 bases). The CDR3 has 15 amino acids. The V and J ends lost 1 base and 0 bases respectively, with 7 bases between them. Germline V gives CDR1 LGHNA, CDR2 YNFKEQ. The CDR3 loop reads CASSQAGSSNQPQHF. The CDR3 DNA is TGTGCCAGCAGCCAAGCAGGGTCTAGCAATCAGCCCCAGCATTTT.

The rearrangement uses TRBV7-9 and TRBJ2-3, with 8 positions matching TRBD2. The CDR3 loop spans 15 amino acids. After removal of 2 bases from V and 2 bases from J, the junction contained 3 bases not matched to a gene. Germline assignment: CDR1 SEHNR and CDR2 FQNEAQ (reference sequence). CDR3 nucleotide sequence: TGTGCCAGCAGCTTAAGCGGGGGCCCCACAGATACGCAGTATTTT. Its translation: CASSLSGGPTDTQYF.

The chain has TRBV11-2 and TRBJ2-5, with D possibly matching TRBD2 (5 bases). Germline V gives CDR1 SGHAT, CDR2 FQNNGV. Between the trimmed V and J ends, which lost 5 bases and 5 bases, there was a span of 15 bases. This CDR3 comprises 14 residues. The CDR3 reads CASSLSLSGETQYF. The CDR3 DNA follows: TGTGCCAGCAGCCTTAGTCTTTCGGGGGAGACCCAGTACTTC.

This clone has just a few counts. The CDR3 sequence: CASSIRDRVGQPQHF. The CDR3 nucleotides are TGTGCCAGTAGTATAAGAGACAGGGTTGGCCAGCCCCAGCATTTT. This chain joins TRBV19 and TRBJ1-5; 7 bases agree with TRBD1. After removal of 2 bases from V and 7 bases from J, the junction contained 8 bases not matched to a gene. The CDR3 runs to 15 residues. The germline CDR1 and CDR2 sequences are LNHDA and SQIVND (reference sequence).

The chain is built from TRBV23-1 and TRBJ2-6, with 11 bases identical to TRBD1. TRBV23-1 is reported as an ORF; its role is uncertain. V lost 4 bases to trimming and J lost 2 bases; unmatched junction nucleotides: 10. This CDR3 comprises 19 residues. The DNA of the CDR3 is TGCGCCAGCAGTCCAAGCGGGACAGGGGGTTCAGCTGGGGCCAACGTCCTGACTTTC. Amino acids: CASSPSGTGGSAGANVLTF.

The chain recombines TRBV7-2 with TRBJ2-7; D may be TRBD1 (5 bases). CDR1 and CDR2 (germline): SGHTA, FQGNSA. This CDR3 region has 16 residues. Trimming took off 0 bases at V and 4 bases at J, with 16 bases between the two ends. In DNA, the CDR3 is TGTGCCAGCAGCTTAGCTGGTCAGGGAAGGGATTACGAGCAGTACTTC. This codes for CASSLAGQGRDYEQYF.